What follows are 18 T cell receptor beta chains derived from one specimen sequenced in a study of T cell repertoires in ileal Crohn's disease. Using immunoSEQ multiplex PCR, the repertoire was profiled, and TCRdb retains in-frame clones only, with some absent. This table holds 6,800 or so clones, approximately 80% found once. Sequenced sample: ileal tissue. The receptors shown here come from an adult with Crohn's disease.

This clone was recorded once. The same CDR3 also results from other DNA sequences found in this sample. The J gene is TRBJ1-2, the V gene TRBV9; 11 bases line up with TRBD1. V dropped 5 bases and J dropped 1; count of bases not matched to a gene: 1. This CDR3 contains 14 residues. Germline V gene data show CDR1 as SGDLS and CDR2 as YYNGEE. Here the CDR3 DNA reads TGTGCCAGCAGTGGGACAGGGGGTAACTATGGCTACACCTTC. This translates into CASSGTGGNYGYTF.

CDR3 protein: CAWSTTPRPSSYNSPLHF. The DNA of the CDR3 is TGTGCCTGGAGTACCACCCCCCGTCCTAGCTCCTATAATTCACCCCTCCACTTT. The genes are TRBV30 and TRBJ1-6; no firm D call. Trimming took 2 bases from V and 0 from J, leaving 17 bases between them. Germline V CDR1 and CDR2: GTSNPN, SVGIG (reference sequence). The CDR3 runs 18 residues. The complete variable domain, with remaining parts taken from reference TRBV30 and TRBJ1-6, reads SQTIHQWPATLVQPVGSPLSLECTVEGTSNPNLYWYRQAAGRGLQLLFYSVGIGQISSEVPQNLSASRPQDRQFILSSKKLLLSDSGFYLCAWSTTPRPSSYNSPLHFGNGTRLTVT.

The chain carries TRBV11-2 and TRBJ2-5; D is unclear. Germline loops: CDR1 SGHAT, CDR2 FQNNGV. This CDR3 comprises 14 residues. V was cut by 1 base and J by 7 bases, with 13 bases left in between. In DNA, the CDR3 is TGTGCCAGCAGCTTAGCGCGGCTTGGTGGGACCCAGTACTTC. This sequence encodes CASSLARLGGTQYF.

The chain is built from TRBV5-1 and TRBJ2-3; tentative D call: TRBD1 (8 bases). Germline V CDR1 and CDR2: SGHRS, YFSETQ. This CDR3 region has 16 residues. V lost 4 bases, J lost 4 bases, and 19 bases lay in between. CDR3 loop: CASSTGQGGDPDTQYF. Written as DNA, the CDR3 is TGCGCCAGCAGCACCGGACAGGGAGGGGATCCAGATACGCAGTATTTT. Full variable domain (missing parts from reference TRBV5-1 and TRBJ2-3): KAGVTQTPRYLIKTRGQQVTLSCSPISGHRSVSWYQQTPGQGLQFLFEYFSETQRNKGNFPGRFSGRQFSNSRSEMNVSTLELGDSALYLCASSTGQGGDPDTQYFGPGTRLTVL.

This chain joins TRBV11-2 and TRBJ1-5; a possible D gene is TRBD1 (5 bases). V shed 1 base and J shed 4 bases, with 8 bases lying between them. This CDR3 region has 14 residues. CDR1 is SGHAT, CDR2 FQNNGV, per germline. CDR3 loop: CASSLARGNQPQHF. CDR3 in DNA: TGTGCCAGCAGCTTAGCCCGGGGGAATCAGCCCCAGCATTTT.

J is TRBJ2-7 and V is TRBV28; 9 nucleotides agree with TRBD2. CDR1 is MDHEN, CDR2 SYDVKM, per germline. The CDR3 is 15 amino acids. After removal of 4 bases from V and 1 base from J, the junction contained 5 bases not matched to a gene. The CDR3 sequence: CASSSRTSESYEQYF. The CDR3 DNA reads TGTGCCAGCAGTTCCCGGACTAGCGAATCCTACGAGCAGTACTTC.

About this clone itself: An end of the junction does not agree with germline; a read error may underlie this. This CDR3 is CASSDGQDSLF. The CDR3 DNA is TGTGCCAGCAGCGATGGCCAGGACAGCCTCTTC. The chain joins TRBV9 to TRBJ1-2; TRBD1 is a possible D gene (6 bases). The CDR3 loop spans 11 amino acids. Germline CDR1 and CDR2: SGDLS and YYNGEE. Together with reference TRBV9 and TRBJ1-2, the CDR3 gives the full variable domain: DSGVTQTPKHLITATGQRVTLRCSPRSGDLSVYWYQQSLDQGLQFLIQYYNGEERAKGNILERFSAQQFPDLHSELNLSSLELGDSALYFCASSDGQDSLFGSGTRLTVV.

The gene calls are TRBV27 and TRBJ2-7; no definite D call. The CDR3 spans 13 residues. Germline values: CDR1 MNHEY, CDR2 SMNVEV (reference sequence). Trimming left V 8 bases short and J 2 bases short, with 13 bases between. The CDR3 region is CASRYLTAYEQYF. The CDR3 coding sequence is TGTGCCAGCCGATATCTTACAGCCTACGAGCAGTACTTC.

The chain is built from TRBV27 and TRBJ1-1, with D maybe TRBD1 (6 bases). Germline lookup yields CDR1 MNHEY and CDR2 SMNVEV (reference sequence). V was pared by 0 bases and J by 3 bases, with 11 bases between. This CDR3 is built from 15 residues. The CDR3 DNA sequence: TGTGCCAGCAGTTTATCAGGGGGTCGGGACACTGAAGCTTTCTTT. It codes for CASSLSGGRDTEAFF.

The chain has TRBV2 and TRBJ1-1; 7 nucleotides line up with TRBD1. Germline trimming cut 2 bases from V and 0 bases from J; bases unmatched to any gene: 6. The CDR3 runs 16 residues. Germline CDR1 reads SNHLY; CDR2 reads FYNNEI. Written as DNA, the CDR3 is TGTGCCAGCAGTGAATGGGGACAGCTCATGAACACTGAAGCTTTCTTT. Amino acid sequence: CASSEWGQLMNTEAFF.

The chain employs TRBV7-9 and TRBJ2-2; D is unclear. The germline V gene encodes CDR1 SEHNR and CDR2 FQNEAQ (reference sequence). Trimming shortened V by 4 bases and J by 4 bases, and 4 bases separated the two germline ends. The CDR3 runs 12 residues. The CDR3 nucleotides read TGTGCCAGCAGCTGGAGCACCGGGGAGCTGTTTTTT. Translation: CASSWSTGELFF.

The J gene is TRBJ2-1, the V gene TRBV18, with TRBD2 matching over 7 bases. CDR1 and CDR2 (germline): KGHSH, LQKENI. V lost 3 bases and J lost 10; bases outside the gene matches: 6. This CDR3 has 13 residues. The CDR3 sequence: CASSPPQGGEQFF. DNA of the CDR3: TGTGCCAGCTCACCCCCGCAGGGAGGGGAGCAGTTCTTC.

The chain employs TRBV30 and TRBJ1-2; TRBD1 might be the D (6 bases). In germline, CDR1 is GTSNPN, CDR2 SVGIG (reference sequence). This CDR3 spans 14 amino acids. V was shortened by 3 bases and J by 4 bases, with 15 bases between the two germline ends. For the CDR3, the DNA is TGTGCCTGGAGATGGGGGCGCCTGCTCTATGGCTACACCTTC. Translating it yields CAWRWGRLLYGYTF.

This clone came up a few times. The chain couples TRBV6-1 to TRBJ1-2, with TRBD1 matching 8 bases. This CDR3 comprises 13 residues. The ends lost 3 bases at V and 7 bases at J; junction bases unmatched: 4. Germline-derived CDR1 and CDR2 are MNHNS and SASEGT. The CDR3 is CASSETGDVGYTF. The CDR3 bases are TGTGCCAGCAGTGAGACAGGGGATGTTGGCTACACCTTC.

This CDR3 reads CASSGLQGHNEQFF. Here the CDR3 DNA reads TGTGCCAGCAGTGGGTTACAGGGACACAATGAGCAGTTCTTC. The gene calls are TRBV27 and TRBJ2-1, with TRBD1 as a possible D gene (6 bases). The CDR3 has 14 residues. Per the germline V gene, CDR1 is MNHEY and CDR2 is SMNVEV (reference sequence). Trimming pared 5 bases from V and 5 bases from J, leaving 13 bases between.

The chain employs TRBV5-1 and TRBJ2-7; 7 nucleotides agree with TRBD1. The CDR3 sequence is 15 residues long. Trimming at V came to 4 bases and at J to 4 bases, leaving 11 bases not matched to a gene. Germline lookup yields CDR1 SGHRS and CDR2 YFSETQ. CDR3 loop: CASSTVDRTPYEQYF. The DNA of the CDR3 is TGCGCCAGCAGCACCGTGGACAGGACACCTTACGAGCAGTACTTC.

DNA for the CDR3: TGCGCCAGCAGTGAGCTCGTTAGCGGGAGGACATACGAGCAGTACTTC. It specifies CASSELVSGRTYEQYF. This rearrangement joins TRBV10-2 to TRBJ2-7; 10 bases line up with TRBD2. Germline V gene lookup returns CDR1 WSHSY and CDR2 SAAADI. V dropped 2 bases and J dropped 4; count of bases not matched to a gene: 8. The CDR3 is made up of 16 amino acids.

This chain links TRBV6-1 with TRBJ2-1; 10 bases map to TRBD2. The V and J ends lost 7 bases and 11 bases, in that order; junction bases with no gene match: 11. The CDR3 loop spans 14 amino acids. Germline V gene sequence: CDR1 MNHNS, CDR2 SASEGT. CDR3 amino acids: CASNIAGGPTKQFF. The CDR3 nucleotides are TGTGCCAGCAATATAGCGGGGGGCCCCACCAAGCAGTTCTTC.